The sequence of this T cell receptor (beta chain) was determined in a study of cytomegalovirus exposure and HLA in healthy donors. Points from the study as a whole: Reported performance of the classifier showed diagnosis of cytomegalovirus status with high specificity and sensitivity. In a later analysis, DRB1 alleles had the most associated TCRs; HLA-C alleles the fewest. For most TCR beta V segments, an earlier analysis put the productive rate at about 90% or about 30% of the time.

The V gene end was trimmed by 5 bases and the J gene end by 8 bases; junction bases not matched to a gene: 9. Germline V lookup: CDR1 SGHTA, CDR2 FQGNSA. The CDR3 is 14 residues long. Donors consisted of healthy bone marrow donors. The study ran its PCR with 60 Vbeta and 13 Jbeta primers. Here immunoSEQ multiplex PCR was the method, and the copy in TCRdb shows in-frame clones only, minus some. The data show some 150,000 clones, 70% to 80% seen once. Concerning this clone itself: Its antigen is unknown.

The clonotype was recovered from a human donor in good health. Sequenced input: PBMCs. The chain employs TRBV7-2 and TRBJ1-1; TRBD1 matches at 9 bases. The CDR3 coding sequence is TGTGCCAGCAGCCCAGGGACAGGGACACTGGAAGCTTTCTTT. As protein: CASSPGTGTLEAFF.